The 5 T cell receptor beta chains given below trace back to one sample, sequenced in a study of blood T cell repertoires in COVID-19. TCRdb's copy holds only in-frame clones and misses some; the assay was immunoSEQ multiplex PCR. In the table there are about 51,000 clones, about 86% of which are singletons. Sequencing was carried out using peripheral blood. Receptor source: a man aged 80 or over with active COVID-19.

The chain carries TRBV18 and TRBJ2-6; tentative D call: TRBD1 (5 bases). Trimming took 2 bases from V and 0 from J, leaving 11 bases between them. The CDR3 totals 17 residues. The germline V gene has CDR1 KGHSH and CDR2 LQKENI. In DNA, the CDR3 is TGTGCCAGCTCACCAATGGGGCCCAGCTCTGGGGCCAACGTCCTGACTTTC. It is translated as CASSPMGPSSGANVLTF. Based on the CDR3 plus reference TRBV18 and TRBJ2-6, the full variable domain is NAGVMQNPRHLVRRRGQEARLRCSPMKGHSHVYWYRQLPEEGLKFMVYLQKENIIDESGMPKERFSAEFPKEGPSILRIQQVVRGDSAAYFCASSPMGPSSGANVLTFGAGSRLTVL.

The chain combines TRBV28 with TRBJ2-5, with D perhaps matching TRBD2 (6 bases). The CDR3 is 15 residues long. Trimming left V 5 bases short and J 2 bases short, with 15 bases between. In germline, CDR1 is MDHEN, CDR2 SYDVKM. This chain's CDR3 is CASSPPQAGQETQYF. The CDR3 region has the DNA TGTGCCAGCAGTCCCCCTCAGGCGGGGCAAGAGACCCAGTACTTC.

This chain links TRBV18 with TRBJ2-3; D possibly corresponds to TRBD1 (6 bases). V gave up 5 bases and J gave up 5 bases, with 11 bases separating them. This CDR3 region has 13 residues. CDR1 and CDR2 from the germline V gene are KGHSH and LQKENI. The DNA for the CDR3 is TGTGCCAGCTCAGCAGGGGCGGAAGATACGCAGTATTTT. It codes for CASSAGAEDTQYF.

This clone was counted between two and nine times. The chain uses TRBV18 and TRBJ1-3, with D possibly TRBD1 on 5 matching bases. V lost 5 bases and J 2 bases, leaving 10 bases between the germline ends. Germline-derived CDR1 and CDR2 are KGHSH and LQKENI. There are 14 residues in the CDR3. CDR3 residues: CASSDSLTGNTIYF. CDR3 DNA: TGTGCCAGCTCAGACAGCTTAACTGGAAACACCATATATTTT.

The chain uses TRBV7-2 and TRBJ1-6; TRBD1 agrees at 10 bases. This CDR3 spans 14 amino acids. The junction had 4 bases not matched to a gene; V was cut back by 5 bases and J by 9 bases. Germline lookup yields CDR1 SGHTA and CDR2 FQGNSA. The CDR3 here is CASSVGQGGSPLHF. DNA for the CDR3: TGTGCCAGCAGCGTCGGACAGGGGGGTTCACCCCTCCACTTT.